These T cell receptor beta chains were read from a single sample in a study of OX40 agonist ivuxolimab in advanced cancers. Repertoires were generated with immunoSEQ multiplex PCR, while TCRdb's copy carries only in-frame clones and drops some. Here the sample spans about 62,000 clones, about 92% being singletons. The sample here was CD4+ or CD8+ T cells sorted from blood, taken in a trial of the OX40 agonist ivuxolimab. The receptors derive from an adult with an advanced solid tumor such as melanoma, head and neck, liver or kidney cancer. CDR3s include the opening cysteine and the closing phenylalanine or tryptophan. D genes are given only for firm matches. Size is omitted from some rows. Given values are once, few, many or a class for expanded clones.

cdr3_aa cdr3_nt d_call j_call clone_size v_call
CASSLDSGPWSEAFF TGTGCCAGCAGCTTAGATTCCGGGCCCTGGTCTGAAGCTTTCTTT - TRBJ1-1 - TRBV11-2
CASSESSGGGTEAFF TGCGCCAGCAGTGAGTCGTCAGGGGGAGGCACTGAAGCTTTCTTT TRBD1 TRBJ1-1 - TRBV10-1
CASSVGTSGKETQYF TGTGCCAGCAGCGTCGGGACTAGCGGGAAAGAGACCCAGTACTTC TRBD2 TRBJ2-5 - TRBV9
CASSLWAGIHNEQFF TGTGCCAGCAGTTTATGGGCGGGAATACACAATGAGCAGTTCTTC - TRBJ2-1 - TRBV27
CASSSTGHLNTEAFF TGTGCCAGCAGCTCGACGGGACACCTGAACACTGAAGCTTTCTTT - TRBJ1-1 - TRBV7-9
CASSLGLLATDTQYF TGTGCCAGCAGTTTAGGATTACTAGCCACAGATACGCAGTATTTT - TRBJ2-3 - TRBV27
CATSRNPLGQPQHF TGTGCCACCAGCAGAAATCCCTTAGGTCAGCCCCAGCATTTT - TRBJ1-5 - TRBV15
CASSLAGANYGYTF TGTGCCAGCAGTTTAGCAGGGGCTAACTATGGCTACACCTTC - TRBJ1-2 - TRBV27
CASSQVPSHEQFF TGCGCCAGCAGCCAAGTTCCGTCCCATGAGCAGTTCTTC - TRBJ2-1 - TRBV4-1
CASSPPVGETQYF TGTGCCAGCTCACCACCGGTTGGGGAGACCCAGTACTTC - TRBJ2-5 - TRBV18
CASSDQINNNSPLHF TGTGCCAGCAGTGACCAGATAAACAATAATTCACCCCTCCACTTT - TRBJ1-6 once TRBV2
CASRSTGDSGNTIYF TGTGCCAGCAGGTCGACTGGCGACTCTGGAAACACCATATATTTT - TRBJ1-3 - TRBV28
CASRIPPRVPPNEKLFF TGCGCCAGCAGAATCCCGCCCAGGGTCCCGCCTAATGAAAAACTGTTTTTT - TRBJ1-4 - TRBV10-1
CASSLSGAKETQYF TGTGCCAGCAGCCTCAGTGGGGCCAAAGAGACCCAGTACTTC - TRBJ2-5 - TRBV5-6
CASSINWATDDYGYTF TGTGCCAGTAGTATAAACTGGGCCACGGATGACTATGGCTACACCTTC - TRBJ1-2 - TRBV19
CSVEDSLSGGWGGYTF TGCAGCGTTGAAGATAGCCTTTCAGGGGGCTGGGGAGGCTACACCTTC TRBD1 TRBJ1-2 - TRBV29-1
CASSLGRNQPQHF TGTGCCAGCAGTTTAGGCCGCAATCAGCCCCAGCATTTT - TRBJ1-5 - TRBV27